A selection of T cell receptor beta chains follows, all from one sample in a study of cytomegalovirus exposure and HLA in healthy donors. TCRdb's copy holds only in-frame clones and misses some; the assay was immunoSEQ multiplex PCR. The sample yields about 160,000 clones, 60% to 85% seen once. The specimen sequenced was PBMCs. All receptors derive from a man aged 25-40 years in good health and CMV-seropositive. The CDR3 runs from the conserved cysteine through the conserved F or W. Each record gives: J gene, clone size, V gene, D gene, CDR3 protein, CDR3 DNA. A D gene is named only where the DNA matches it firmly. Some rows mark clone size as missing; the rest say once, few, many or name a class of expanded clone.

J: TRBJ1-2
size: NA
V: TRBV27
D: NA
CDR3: CASGMGGNYGYTF
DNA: TGTGCCAGCGGGATGGGGGGTAACTATGGCTACACCTTC

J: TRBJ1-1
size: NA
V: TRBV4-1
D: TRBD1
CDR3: CASSQPGQGAWTEAFF
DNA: TGCGCCAGCAGCCAACCCGGACAGGGGGCTTGGACTGAAGCTTTCTTT

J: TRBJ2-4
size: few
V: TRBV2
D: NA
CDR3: CASSESQKNIQYF
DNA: TGTGCCAGCAGTGAAAGTCAGAAAAACATTCAGTACTTC

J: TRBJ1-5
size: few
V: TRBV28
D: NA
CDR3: CASSLDSLFSNQPQHF
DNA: TGTGCCAGCAGTCTGGACAGCCTCTTTAGCAATCAGCCCCAGCATTTT

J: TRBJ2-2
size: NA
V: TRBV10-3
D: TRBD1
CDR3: CAISRTGDNTGELFF
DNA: TGTGCCATCAGCCGGACAGGGGACAACACCGGGGAGCTGTTTTTT

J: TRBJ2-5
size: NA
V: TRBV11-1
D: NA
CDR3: CASSNRAKETQYF
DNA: TGTGCCAGCAGTAACAGGGCGAAAGAGACCCAGTACTTC

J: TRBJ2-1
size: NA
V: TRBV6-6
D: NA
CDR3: CASQGYNEQFF
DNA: TGTGCCAGCCAGGGCTACAATGAGCAGTTCTTC

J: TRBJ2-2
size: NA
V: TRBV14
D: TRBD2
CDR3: CASSQVLAHGELFF
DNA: TGTGCCAGCAGCCAAGTACTAGCGCACGGGGAGCTGTTTTTT

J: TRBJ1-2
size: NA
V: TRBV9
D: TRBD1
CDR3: CASSDTWTGSYDGYTF
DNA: TGTGCCAGCAGCGATACCTGGACAGGGTCTTATGATGGCTACACTTTC

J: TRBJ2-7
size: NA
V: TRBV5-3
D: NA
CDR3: CARSPPTYEQYF
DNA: TGTGCCAGAAGCCCCCCTACTTACGAGCAGTACTTC

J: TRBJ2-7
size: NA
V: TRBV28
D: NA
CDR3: CASSLLQDEQYF
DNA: TGTGCCAGCAGTTTACTGCAGGACGAGCAGTACTTC

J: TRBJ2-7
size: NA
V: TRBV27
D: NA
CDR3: CASSLQGLTYEQYF
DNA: TGTGCCAGCAGTTTACAGGGTCTTACCTACGAGCAGTACTTC

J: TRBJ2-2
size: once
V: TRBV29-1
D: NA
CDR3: CSVEPGLNGELFF
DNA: TGCAGCGTTGAGCCGGGACTTAACGGGGAGCTGTTTTTT

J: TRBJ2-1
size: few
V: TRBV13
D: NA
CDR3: CASSLGREQFF
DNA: TGTGCCAGCAGCTTAGGGCGTGAGCAGTTCTTC

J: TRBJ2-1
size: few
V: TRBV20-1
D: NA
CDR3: CSASSYNEQFF
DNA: TGCAGTGCTAGCAGCTACAATGAGCAGTTCTTC

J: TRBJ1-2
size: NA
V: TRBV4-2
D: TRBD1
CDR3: CASSQGDREDGYTF
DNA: TGTGCCAGCAGCCAAGGAGACAGGGAGGATGGCTACACCTTC

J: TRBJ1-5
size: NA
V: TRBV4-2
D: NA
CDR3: CASSLDRGQNQPQHF
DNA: TGTGCCAGCAGCCTGGATAGGGGTCAAAATCAGCCCCAGCATTTT

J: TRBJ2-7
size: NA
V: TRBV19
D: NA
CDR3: CASSNGPGQRTYEQYF
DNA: TGTGCCAGTAGTAATGGCCCGGGACAACGAACCTACGAGCAGTACTTC

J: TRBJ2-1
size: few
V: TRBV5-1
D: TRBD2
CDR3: CASSAGTSGVYNEQFF
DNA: TGCGCCAGCAGCGCAGGGACTAGCGGGGTCTACAATGAGCAGTTCTTC

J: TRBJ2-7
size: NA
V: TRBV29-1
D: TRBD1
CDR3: CSVGTGGSYEQYF
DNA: TGCAGCGTTGGGACAGGGGGCTCCTACGAGCAGTACTTC

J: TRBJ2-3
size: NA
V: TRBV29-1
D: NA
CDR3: CSVVDQGTDTQYF
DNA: TGCAGCGTTGTCGATCAGGGCACAGATACGCAGTATTTT

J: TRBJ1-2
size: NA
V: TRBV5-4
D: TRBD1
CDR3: CASSQGQGLYYGYTF
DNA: TGTGCCAGCAGCCAGGGACAGGGCCTTTACTATGGCTACACCTTC

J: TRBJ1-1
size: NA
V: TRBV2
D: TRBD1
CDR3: CATGGQPNTEAFF
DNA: TGTGCCACCGGGGGACAGCCTAACACTGAAGCTTTCTTT

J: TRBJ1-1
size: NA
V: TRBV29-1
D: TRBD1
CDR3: CSVDNRGGTEAFF
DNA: TGCAGCGTTGATAACAGGGGGGGGACTGAAGCTTTCTTT

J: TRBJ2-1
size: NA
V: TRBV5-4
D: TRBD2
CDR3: CASSSGTSGGAGEQFF
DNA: TGTGCCAGCAGCAGCGGGACTAGCGGGGGGGCCGGTGAGCAGTTCTTC

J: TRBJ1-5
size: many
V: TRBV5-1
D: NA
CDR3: CASSRWAGNQPQHF
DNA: TGCGCCAGCAGCCGGTGGGCAGGGAATCAGCCCCAGCATTTT

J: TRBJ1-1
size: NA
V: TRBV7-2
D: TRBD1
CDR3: CASSSDRDTEAFF
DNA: TGTGCCAGCAGCTCCGACAGGGACACTGAAGCTTTCTTT

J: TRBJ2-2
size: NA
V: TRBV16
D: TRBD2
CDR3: CASSQQTSGGLNTGELFF
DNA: TGTGCCAGCAGCCAACAGACTAGCGGGGGGCTGAACACCGGGGAGCTGTTTTTT

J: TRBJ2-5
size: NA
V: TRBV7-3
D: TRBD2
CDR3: CASSLGGAGETQYF
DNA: TGTGCCAGCAGCCTCGGGGGGGCCGGCGAGACCCAGTACTTC

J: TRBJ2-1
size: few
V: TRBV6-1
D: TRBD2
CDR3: CASSAWGGLENEQFF
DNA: TGTGCCAGCAGTGCTTGGGGGGGTTTAGAGAATGAGCAGTTCTTC

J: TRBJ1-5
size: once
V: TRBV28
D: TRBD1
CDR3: CASSFGRQGFDQPQHF
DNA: TGTGCCAGCAGTTTCGGCCGACAGGGGTTCGATCAGCCCCAGCATTTT

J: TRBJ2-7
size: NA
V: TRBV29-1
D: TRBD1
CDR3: CSVIKATGAYEQYF
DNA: TGCAGCGTTATCAAAGCCACAGGGGCCTACGAGCAGTACTTC

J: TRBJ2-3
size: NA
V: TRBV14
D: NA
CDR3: CASSLPGSYADTQYF
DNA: TGTGCCAGCAGCCTACCAGGGTCCTACGCAGATACGCAGTATTTT

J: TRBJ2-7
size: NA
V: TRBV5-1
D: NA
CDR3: CASSLPTENYEQYF
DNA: TGCGCCAGCAGCTTGCCGACAGAGAATTACGAGCAGTACTTC

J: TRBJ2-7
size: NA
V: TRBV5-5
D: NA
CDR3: CASSLVSQLEGEQYF
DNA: TGTGCCAGCAGCTTGGTTTCTCAGTTGGAGGGCGAGCAGTACTTC

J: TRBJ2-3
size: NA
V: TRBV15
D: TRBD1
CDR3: CATSARQGLADTQYF
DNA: TGTGCCACCAGCGCACGACAGGGGTTAGCAGATACGCAGTATTTT

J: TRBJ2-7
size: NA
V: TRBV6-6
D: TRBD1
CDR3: CASSRDRDYEQYF
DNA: TGTGCCAGCAGCCGTGACAGGGACTACGAGCAGTACTTC

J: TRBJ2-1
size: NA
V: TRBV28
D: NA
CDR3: CASSPEWWNEQFF
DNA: TGTGCCAGCAGCCCGGAGTGGTGGAATGAGCAGTTCTTC

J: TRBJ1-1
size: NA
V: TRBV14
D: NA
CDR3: CASSHSHRGPDTEAFF
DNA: TGTGCCAGCAGCCACTCGCACCGGGGTCCGGACACTGAAGCTTTCTTT

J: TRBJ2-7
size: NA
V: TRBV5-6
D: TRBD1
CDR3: CASSLAGTEAYEQYF
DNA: TGTGCCAGCAGCTTGGCCGGGACAGAAGCCTACGAGCAGTACTTC

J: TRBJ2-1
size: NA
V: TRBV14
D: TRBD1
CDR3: CASSQYTGTGVNNEQFF
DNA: TGTGCCAGCAGCCAATATACCGGGACAGGGGTTAACAATGAGCAGTTCTTC

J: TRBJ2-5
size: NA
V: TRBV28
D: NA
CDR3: CASSLRQGQETQYF
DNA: TGTGCCAGCAGTTTACGGCAGGGGCAAGAGACCCAGTACTTC

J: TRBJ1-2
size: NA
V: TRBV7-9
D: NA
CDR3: CASSFNYRAEGGYTF
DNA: TGTGCCAGCAGCTTTAATTACAGGGCTGAGGGTGGCTACACCTTC

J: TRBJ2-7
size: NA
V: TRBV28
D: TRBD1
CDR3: CASSTSGGTYEQYF
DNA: TGTGCCAGCAGTACCTCAGGGGGTACCTACGAGCAGTACTTC

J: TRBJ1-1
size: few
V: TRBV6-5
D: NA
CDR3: CASSYSPERAEAFF
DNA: TGTGCCAGCAGTTACTCACCCGAGAGAGCTGAAGCTTTCTTT